The clone carrying this T cell receptor beta chain was counted at least ten times. Its antigen remains unidentified. Germline V gene sequence: CDR1 DFQATT, CDR2 SNEGSKA (reference sequence). The CDR3 sequence is 14 residues long. V dropped 5 bases and J dropped 8; count of bases not matched to a gene: 7. In TCRdb, the 5' RACE reads were re-called with MiXCR into one record per CDR3 protein. The table includes about 130,000 distinct CDR3 sequences, 9.3% detected once. The sample is drawn from a study of CD8 T cells in ankylosing spondylitis. Notes on the study in general: Several of the motif variants were reported before in synovial fluid and blood from reactive arthritis.

The source of this sequence is a male donor with ankylosing spondylitis or in good health (not recorded which). The sample taken for sequencing was blood, either unsorted or a sorted T cell fraction (not recorded which). This sequence joins TRBV20-1 and TRBJ2-1; 12 bases align to TRBD2. The CDR3 sequence is CSALRLAGDDEQFF. CDR3 DNA: TGCAGTGCTCTTAGACTAGCGGGAGACGATGAGCAGTTCTTC.